This section outlines one T cell receptor beta chain sequence together with its context. Its antigen is currently unknown. The data stem from a study of T cell responses to AZD1222 COVID-19 vaccine. Study results and limitations: No day 14 peak samples; only post-peak repertoires were characterized. Donors were chiefly white British, with a greater number of females, and clonal diversity was perhaps underestimated. The study reported that nearly half of spike-specific TCRs target unmutated variant regions.

The V segment lost 10 bases and the J segment 6 bases; nucleotides outside the gene matches: 11. CDR1 MNHEY and CDR2 SVGAGI come from the germline V gene. This CDR3 comprises 13 residues. The table came from immunoSEQ multiplex PCR; TCRdb's copy has only in-frame clones and leaves some out. The table lists tens of thousands of clones, around 80% of them singletons. The specimen was peripheral blood, collected on day 0 of AZD1222 vaccination. The chain recombines TRBV6-5 with TRBJ1-2; 7 nucleotides line up with TRBD1. The clonotype comes from an adult in good health. The DNA of the CDR3 is TGTGCCACCCGGGGTGGAGGGGGCAATGGCTACACCTTC. As protein: CATRGGGGNGYTF.